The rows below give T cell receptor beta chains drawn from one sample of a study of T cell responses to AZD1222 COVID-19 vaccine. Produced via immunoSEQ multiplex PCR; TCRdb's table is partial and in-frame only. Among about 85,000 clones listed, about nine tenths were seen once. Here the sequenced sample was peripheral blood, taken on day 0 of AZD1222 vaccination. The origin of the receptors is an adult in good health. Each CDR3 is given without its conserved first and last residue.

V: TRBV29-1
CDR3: SATSQLSYGYT

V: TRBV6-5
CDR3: ASSYLTGTGGELF

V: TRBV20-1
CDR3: SASVTGENIQY

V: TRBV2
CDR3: ASSEGGGDQPQH

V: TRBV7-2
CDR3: ASSLALAASYEQY

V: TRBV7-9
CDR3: ASSPLGTGTEAF

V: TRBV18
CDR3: ASSEGSHQPQH

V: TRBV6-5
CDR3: ASIGIGNEQF

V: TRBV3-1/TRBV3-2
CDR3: ASSQGGSGQVLSSPLH

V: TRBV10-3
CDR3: AISGTGTGELF

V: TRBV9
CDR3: ASSVGDFGTNEKLF

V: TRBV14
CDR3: ASSQRLAVFTGELF

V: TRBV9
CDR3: ASSVVGGDYEQF

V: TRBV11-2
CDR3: ASSLVSIRDTEAF

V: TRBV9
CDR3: ASSSYGDAGNTIY

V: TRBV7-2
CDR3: ASSLAGTSGYEQY

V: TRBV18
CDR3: ASSPTSARTGNEAF

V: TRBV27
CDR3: ASSTRQSTGEQY

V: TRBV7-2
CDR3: ASSSRPAPDNEQF

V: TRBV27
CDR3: ASSLTSGGRSYEQY

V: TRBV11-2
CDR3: ASSRGQGLTEAF

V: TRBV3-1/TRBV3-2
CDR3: ASSSWGGRDTEAF

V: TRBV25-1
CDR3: ASSKTGLEEQY

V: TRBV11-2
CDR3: ASSLRGGASGDTQY

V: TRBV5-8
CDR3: ASSNARGNTIY

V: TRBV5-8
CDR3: ASRLTGLETQY

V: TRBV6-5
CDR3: ASSSRQQGASGELF

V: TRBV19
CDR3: ASRSLGTNQETQY

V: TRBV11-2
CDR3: ASSSGTLGYT

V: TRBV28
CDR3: ASSPQTPISYGYT

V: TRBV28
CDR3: ASSLNGGDGYT

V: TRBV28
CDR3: ASRRPGDRGNHGYT

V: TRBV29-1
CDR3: SVDSSGANVLT

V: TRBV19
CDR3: ASSPATGPNQPQH

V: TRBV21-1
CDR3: ASSKDDRGRGDSNQPQH

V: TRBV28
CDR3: ASSLYQKNIQY

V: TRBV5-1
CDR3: ASSSSLRENYGYT

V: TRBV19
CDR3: ASSPRATPFTGELF

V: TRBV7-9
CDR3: ASSWASNTGELF

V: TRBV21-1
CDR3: ASSKGRTGGAGNEKLF

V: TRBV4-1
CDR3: ASSQGGTGPQFEAF

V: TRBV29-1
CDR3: SVDGQKYEAF

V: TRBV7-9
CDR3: ASKAGESYEQY

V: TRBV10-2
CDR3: ASSAEGWGYT

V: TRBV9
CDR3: ASSVVHSGETQY

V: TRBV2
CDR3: ASSGETYEQY